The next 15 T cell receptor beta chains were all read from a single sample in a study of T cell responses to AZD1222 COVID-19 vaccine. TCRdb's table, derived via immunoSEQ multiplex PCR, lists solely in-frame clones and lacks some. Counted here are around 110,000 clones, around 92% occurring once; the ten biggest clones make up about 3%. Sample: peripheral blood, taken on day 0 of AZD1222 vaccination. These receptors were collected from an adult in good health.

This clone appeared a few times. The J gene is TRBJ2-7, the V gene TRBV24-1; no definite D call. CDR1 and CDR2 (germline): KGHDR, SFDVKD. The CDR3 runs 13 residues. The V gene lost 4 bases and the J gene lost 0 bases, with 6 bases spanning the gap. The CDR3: CATSDPASYEQYF. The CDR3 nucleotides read TGTGCCACCAGTGACCCCGCCTCCTACGAGCAGTACTTC.

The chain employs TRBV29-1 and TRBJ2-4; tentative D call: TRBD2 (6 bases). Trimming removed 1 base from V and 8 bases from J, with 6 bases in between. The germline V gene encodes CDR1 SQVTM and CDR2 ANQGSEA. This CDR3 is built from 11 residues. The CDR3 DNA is TGCAGCGTTGAAGGGGGGGACATTCAGTACTTC. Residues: CSVEGGDIQYF.

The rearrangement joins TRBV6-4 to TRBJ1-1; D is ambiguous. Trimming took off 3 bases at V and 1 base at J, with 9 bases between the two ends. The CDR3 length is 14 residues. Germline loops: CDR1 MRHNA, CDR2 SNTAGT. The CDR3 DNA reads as TGTGCCAGCAGTGATTCCGGATCGAACACTGAAGCTTTCTTT. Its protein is CASSDSGSNTEAFF.

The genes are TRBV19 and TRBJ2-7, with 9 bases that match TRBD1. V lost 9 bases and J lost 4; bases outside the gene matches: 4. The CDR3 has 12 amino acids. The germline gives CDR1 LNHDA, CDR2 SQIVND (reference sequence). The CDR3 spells CASRDRAYEQYF. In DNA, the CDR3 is TGTGCCAGCAGGGACAGGGCGTACGAGCAGTACTTC.

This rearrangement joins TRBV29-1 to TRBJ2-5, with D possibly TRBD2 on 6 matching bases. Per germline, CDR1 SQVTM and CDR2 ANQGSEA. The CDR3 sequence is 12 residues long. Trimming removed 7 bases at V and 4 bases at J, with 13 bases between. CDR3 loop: CSESMGGETQYF. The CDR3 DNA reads TGCAGCGAGTCCATGGGGGGAGAGACCCAGTACTTC.

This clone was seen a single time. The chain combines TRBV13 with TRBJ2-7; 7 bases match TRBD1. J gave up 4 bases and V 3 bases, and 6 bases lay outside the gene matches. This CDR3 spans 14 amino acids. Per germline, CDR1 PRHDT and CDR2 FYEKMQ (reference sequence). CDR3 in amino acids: CASSLGDSTYEQYF. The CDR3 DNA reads TGTGCCAGCAGCTTGGGGGACAGTACATACGAGCAGTACTTC.

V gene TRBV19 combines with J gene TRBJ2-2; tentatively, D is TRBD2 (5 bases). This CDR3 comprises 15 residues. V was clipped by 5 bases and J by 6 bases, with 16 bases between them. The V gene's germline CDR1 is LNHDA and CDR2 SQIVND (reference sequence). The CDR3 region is CASSRLVTEAGELFF. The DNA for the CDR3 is TGTGCCAGTAGTCGGTTGGTGACGGAGGCCGGGGAGCTGTTTTTT.

CDR3 DNA sequence: TGTGCCAGCAGTTTATCCCCAGGGGCGAACTATAATTCACCCCTCCACTTT. It is translated as CASSLSPGANYNSPLHF. This rearrangement joins TRBV28 to TRBJ1-6; D possibly corresponds to TRBD1 (6 bases). This CDR3 is built from 17 residues. Trimming took off 1 base at V and 3 bases at J, with 13 bases between the two ends. In germline, CDR1 is MDHEN, CDR2 SYDVKM.

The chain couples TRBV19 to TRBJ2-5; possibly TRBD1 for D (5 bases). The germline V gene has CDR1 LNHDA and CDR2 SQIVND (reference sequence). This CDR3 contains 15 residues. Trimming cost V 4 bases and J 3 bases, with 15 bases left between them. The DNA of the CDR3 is TGTGCCAGTAGTAGGGCTCAGGGTCCAGAAGAGACCCAGTACTTC. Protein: CASSRAQGPEETQYF.

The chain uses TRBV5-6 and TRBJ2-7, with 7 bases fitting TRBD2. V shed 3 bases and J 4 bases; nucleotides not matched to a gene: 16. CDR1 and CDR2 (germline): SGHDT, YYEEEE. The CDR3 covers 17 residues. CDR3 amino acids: CASSSNVLAEARYEQYF. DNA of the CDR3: TGTGCCAGCAGCTCAAATGTCCTAGCGGAGGCCCGATACGAGCAGTACTTC. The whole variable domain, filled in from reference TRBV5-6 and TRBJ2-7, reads DAGVTQSPTHLIKTRGQQVTLRCSPKSGHDTVSWYQQALGQGPQFIFQYYEEEERQRGNFPDRFSGHQFPNYSSELNVNALLLGDSALYLCASSSNVLAEARYEQYFGPGTRLTVT.

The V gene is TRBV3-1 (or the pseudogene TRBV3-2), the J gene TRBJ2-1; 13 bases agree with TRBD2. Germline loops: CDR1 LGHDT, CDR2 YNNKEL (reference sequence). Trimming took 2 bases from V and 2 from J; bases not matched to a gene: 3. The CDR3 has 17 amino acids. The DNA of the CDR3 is TGTGCCAGCAGCCAAACTAGCGGGAGGGCCACCTACAATGAGCAGTTCTTC. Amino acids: CASSQTSGRATYNEQFF.

CDR3 residues: CASSIAGVVTEAFF. For the CDR3, the DNA is TGTGCCAGTAGTATAGCCGGGGTGGTCACTGAAGCTTTCTTT. The gene calls are TRBV19 and TRBJ1-1; no clear D. Germline V CDR1 and CDR2: LNHDA, SQIVND (reference sequence). Trimming took 1 base from V and 4 from J, leaving 10 bases between them. This CDR3 spans 14 amino acids.

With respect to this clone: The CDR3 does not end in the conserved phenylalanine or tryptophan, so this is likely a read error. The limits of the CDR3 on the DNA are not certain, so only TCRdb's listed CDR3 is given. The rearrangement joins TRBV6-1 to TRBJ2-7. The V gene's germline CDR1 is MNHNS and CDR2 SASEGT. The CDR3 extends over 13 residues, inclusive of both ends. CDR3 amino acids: CASSEKPGRTILG.

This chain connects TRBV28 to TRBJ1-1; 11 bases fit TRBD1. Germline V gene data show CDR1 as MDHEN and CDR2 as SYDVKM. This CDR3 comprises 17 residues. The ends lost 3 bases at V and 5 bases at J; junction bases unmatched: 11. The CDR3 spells CASSFSQRDRGETEAFF. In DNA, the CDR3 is TGTGCCAGCAGTTTTTCCCAGCGGGACAGGGGGGAGACTGAAGCTTTCTTT.

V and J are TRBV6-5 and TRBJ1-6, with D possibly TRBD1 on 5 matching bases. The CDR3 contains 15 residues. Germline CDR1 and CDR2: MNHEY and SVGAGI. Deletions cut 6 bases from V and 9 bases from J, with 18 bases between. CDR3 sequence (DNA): TGTGCCAGCAGGGCCGGGGCTACACTTTTTTCACCCCTCCACTTT. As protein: CASRAGATLFSPLHF.